The 18 T cell receptor beta chains in this list originate from one sample, sequenced in a study of blood T cell repertoires in COVID-19. Produced via immunoSEQ multiplex PCR; TCRdb's table is partial and in-frame only. The table includes about 170,000 clones, around 90% detected once. Sequences were obtained from peripheral blood. These receptors were taken from a woman of 80 years or more with COVID-19, enrolled during active disease.

This clone was observed once. The V call is TRBV5-4, the J call TRBJ1-2, with TRBD1 matching 7 bases. The germline V gene encodes CDR1 SGHNT and CDR2 YYREEE (reference sequence). Trimming removed 4 bases from V and 4 bases from J; junction bases left unmatched: 10. The CDR3 has 15 amino acids. CDR3 in amino acids: CASSPAWTGGYGYTF. The CDR3 bases are TGTGCCAGCAGCCCGGCCTGGACAGGAGGCTATGGCTACACCTTC.

This clone was observed a few times. This rearrangement joins TRBV7-2 to TRBJ2-3; 8 nucleotides align to TRBD2. The CDR3 contains 16 residues. The ends lost 1 base at V and 4 bases at J; junction bases unmatched: 7. Germline V CDR1 and CDR2: SGHTA, FQGNSA. The CDR3 reads CASSLVGRARSDTQYF. For the CDR3, the DNA is TGTGCCAGCAGCTTAGTCGGGAGGGCGCGCTCAGATACGCAGTATTTT.

The chain is built from TRBV6-5 and TRBJ2-7; 7 bases line up with TRBD2. The ends lost 7 bases at V and 4 bases at J; junction bases unmatched: 10. CDR1 and CDR2 from the germline V gene are MNHEY and SVGAGI. The CDR3 spans 14 residues. CDR3 residues: CASNLAAGPYEQYF. The CDR3 nucleotides read TGTGCCAGCAACCTAGCGGCGGGACCATACGAGCAGTACTTC.

The chain recombines TRBV6-6 with TRBJ2-1, with D possibly TRBD2 on 5 matching bases. The CDR3 consists of 13 residues. Looked up from germline, CDR1 is MNHNY and CDR2 is SVGAGI (reference sequence). Trimming cost V 6 bases and J 6 bases, with 12 bases left between them. The CDR3 spells CASRESGPNEQFF. The DNA of the CDR3 is TGTGCCAGCAGAGAAAGCGGACCCAATGAGCAGTTCTTC.

V is TRBV5-6 and J is TRBJ1-5; D gene unclear. V lost 4 bases, J lost 2 bases, and 10 bases lay in between. The germline gives CDR1 SGHDT, CDR2 YYEEEE. The CDR3 length is 14 residues. CDR3 in amino acids: CASSLQRGNQPQHF. The CDR3 DNA sequence: TGTGCCAGCAGCCTTCAGAGGGGCAATCAGCCCCAGCATTTT.

This sequence joins TRBV5-6 and TRBJ2-2; the D gene is possibly TRBD2 (6 bases). V was pared by 4 bases and J by 5 bases, with 12 bases between. The germline CDR1 and CDR2 sequences are SGHDT and YYEEEE. This CDR3 is 14 amino acids long. CDR3 sequence reads: CASSPRDGTGELFF. The DNA of the CDR3 is TGTGCCAGCAGCCCGCGGGACGGGACCGGGGAGCTGTTTTTT.

J is TRBJ2-7 and V is TRBV5-1; TRBD2 matches at 12 bases. This CDR3 region has 15 residues. V dropped 0 bases and J dropped 6; count of bases not matched to a gene: 4. Germline CDR1 reads SGHRS; CDR2 reads YFSETQ. The CDR3 DNA follows: TGCGCCAGCAGCTTGGCTAGCGGGAGGGCCGGCGAGCAGTACTTC. This gives the protein CASSLASGRAGEQYF.

The chain joins TRBV7-2 to TRBJ2-5, with TRBD1 matching over 8 bases. J gave up 5 bases and V 5 bases, and 10 bases lay outside the gene matches. Germline V gene lookup returns CDR1 SGHTA and CDR2 FQGNSA. The CDR3 runs to 15 residues. CDR3 DNA: TGTGCCAGCAGCCAGGGCAGGGGGCGCAGGGAGACCCAGTACTTC. Translated, it gives CASSQGRGRRETQYF.

This clone was counted once. The V and J genes are TRBV28 and TRBJ2-7, with 9 bases that match TRBD2. CDR3 size: 15 residues. Losses at the gene ends were 7 bases for V and 3 bases for J; bases not matched to a gene: 10. Looked up from germline, CDR1 is MDHEN and CDR2 is SYDVKM. Here the CDR3 reads CASTPLTSGNYEQYF. Here the CDR3 DNA reads TGTGCCAGCACCCCTCTGACTAGCGGAAACTACGAGCAGTACTTC.

The V gene is TRBV5-8, the J gene TRBJ2-1; 12 bases map to TRBD2. The CDR3 consists of 17 residues. Germline V gene sequence: CDR1 SGHTS, CDR2 YDEGEE. The trim removed 3 bases at V and 0 bases at J, leaving 4 bases unmatched. The chain's CDR3 is CASSSPGLAGSYNEQFF. DNA of the CDR3: TGTGCCAGCAGCTCACCGGGACTAGCGGGCTCCTACAATGAGCAGTTCTTC.

This clone came up once. The chain has TRBV28 and TRBJ2-6; D perhaps matches TRBD1 (5 bases). The germline gives CDR1 MDHEN, CDR2 SYDVKM. The CDR3 covers 15 residues. Trimming shortened V by 8 bases and J by 0 bases, and 11 bases separated the two germline ends. The CDR3 is CASLDSSSGANVLTF. DNA of the CDR3: TGTGCCAGCTTAGACAGCTCCTCTGGGGCCAACGTCCTGACTTTC. The full variable domain, completed using reference TRBV28 and TRBJ2-6, is DVKVTQSSRYLVKRTGEKVFLECVQDMDHENMFWYRQDPGLGLRLIYFSYDVKMKEKGDIPEGYSVSREKKERFSLILESASTNQTSMYLCASLDSSSGANVLTFGAGSRLTVL.

The count of this clone is one. V usage is TRBV5-1 and J usage is TRBJ2-1; D possibly corresponds to TRBD2 (6 bases). From germline, CDR1 is SGHRS and CDR2 YFSETQ. This CDR3 spans 14 amino acids. Between the trimmed V and J ends, which lost 5 bases and 5 bases, there was a span of 14 bases. The chain's CDR3 is CASSRGEADNEQFF. CDR3 sequence (DNA): TGCGCCAGCAGTCGTGGGGAGGCAGACAATGAGCAGTTCTTC.

The chain uses TRBV14 and TRBJ2-5; TRBD2 matches at 7 bases. CDR1 SGHDN and CDR2 FVKESK come from the germline V gene. CDR3 length equals 15 residues. Losses at the gene ends were 1 base for V and 4 bases for J; bases not matched to a gene: 6. The CDR3: CASSQASGGAETQYF. For the CDR3, the DNA is TGTGCCAGCAGCCAAGCTAGCGGAGGTGCAGAGACCCAGTACTTC.

This sequence joins TRBV28 and TRBJ1-4, with 7 bases identical to TRBD1. Trimming at V came to 3 bases and at J to 10 bases, leaving 2 bases not matched to a gene. The CDR3 extends over 12 amino acids. Germline CDR1 is MDHEN and CDR2 is SYDVKM. The CDR3 bases are TGTGCCAGCAGTTTCAGACAGGGAAAACTGTTTTTT. Translating it yields CASSFRQGKLFF. Filled out from reference TRBV28 and TRBJ1-4, the complete variable domain reads DVKVTQSSRYLVKRTGEKVFLECVQDMDHENMFWYRQDPGLGLRLIYFSYDVKMKEKGDIPEGYSVSREKKERFSLILESASTNQTSMYLCASSFRQGKLFFGSGTQLSVL.

The chain combines TRBV9 with TRBJ2-1, with 9 bases matching TRBD2. This CDR3 is 14 amino acids long. CDR1 is SGDLS and CDR2 is YYNGEE in the germline V gene. Trimming at V came to 4 bases and at J to 2 bases, leaving 1 base not matched to a gene. CDR3: CASSPSGTYNEQFF. The CDR3 nucleotides are TGTGCCAGCAGCCCTAGCGGGACCTACAATGAGCAGTTCTTC.

The chain recombines TRBV12-3 or TRBV12-4 with TRBJ2-6; D not resolved. The CDR3 spans 13 residues. Trimming took 6 bases from V and 0 from J, leaving 3 bases between them. The CDR3, as DNA: TGTGCCAGCAGACTCTCTGGGGCCAACGTCCTGACTTTC. Its protein is CASRLSGANVLTF.

The chain joins TRBV7-2 to TRBJ1-5; a weak D match, TRBD1 (6 bases). The CDR3 spans 14 residues. Germline-derived CDR1 and CDR2 are SGHTA and FQGNSA. V dropped 5 bases and J dropped 4 bases, with 12 bases sitting between them. The CDR3 nucleotides are TGTGCCAGCAGCCAGACCAGGGGTAATCAGCCCCAGCATTTT. This translates into CASSQTRGNQPQHF.

The rearrangement joins TRBV7-2 to TRBJ2-5; no clear D. Germline values: CDR1 SGHTA, CDR2 FQGNSA. V lost 6 bases to trimming and J lost 3 bases, with 5 bases between them. The CDR3 has 11 amino acids. DNA for the CDR3: TGTGCCAGCAGAGCCGAAGAGACCCAGTACTTC. Its protein is CASRAEETQYF.